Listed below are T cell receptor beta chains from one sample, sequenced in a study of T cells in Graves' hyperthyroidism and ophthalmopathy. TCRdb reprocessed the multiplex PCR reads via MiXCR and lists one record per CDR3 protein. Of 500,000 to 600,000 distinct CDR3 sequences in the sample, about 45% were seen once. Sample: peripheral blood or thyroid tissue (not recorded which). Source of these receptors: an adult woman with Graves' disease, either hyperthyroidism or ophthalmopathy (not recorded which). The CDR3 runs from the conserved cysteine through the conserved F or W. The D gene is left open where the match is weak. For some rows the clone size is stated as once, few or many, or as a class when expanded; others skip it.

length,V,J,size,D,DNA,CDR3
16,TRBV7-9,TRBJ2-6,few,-,TGTGCCAGCAGCTTGGCGGGTACACCTGGGGCCAACGTCCTGACTTTC,CASSLAGTPGANVLTF
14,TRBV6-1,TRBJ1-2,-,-,TGTGCCAGCAGTTACGACAGTCTTAACTATGGCTACACCTTC,CASSYDSLNYGYTF
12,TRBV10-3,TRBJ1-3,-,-,TGTGCCATCAGGGTTTCTGGAAACACCATATATTTT,CAIRVSGNTIYF
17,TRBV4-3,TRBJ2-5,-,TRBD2,TGCGCCAGCAGCCAAGATCTGGCACTAGCGGGGGCAGAGACCCAGTACTTC,CASSQDLALAGAETQYF
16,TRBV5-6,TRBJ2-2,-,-,TGTGCCAGCAGCTTGGTTGGTCGGCAGGCTACCGGGGAGCTGTTTTTT,CASSLVGRQATGELFF
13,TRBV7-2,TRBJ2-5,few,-,TGTGCCAGCAGCCCTACTAGGATGGAGACCCAGTACTTC,CASSPTRMETQYF
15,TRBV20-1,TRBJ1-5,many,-,TGCAGTGCTAGAGATCGGGTGGGGCTGAAACAGCCCCAGCATTTT,CSARDRVGLKQPQHF
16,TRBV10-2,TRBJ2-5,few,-,TGCGCCAGCAGTGATAATCCAGGCCCGACGGGGGAGACCCAGTACTTC,CASSDNPGPTGETQYF
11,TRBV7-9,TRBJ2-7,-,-,TGTGCCAGCACGGAAGGCTACGAGCAGTACTTC,CASTEGYEQYF
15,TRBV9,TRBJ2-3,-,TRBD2,TGTGCCAGCAGCGTAGCAGCGGGAGGGGGAGATACGCAGTATTTT,CASSVAAGGGDTQYF
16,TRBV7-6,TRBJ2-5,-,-,TGTGCCAGCAGCTTATTCCCCCCCGGGACTCAAGAGACCCAGTACTTC,CASSLFPPGTQETQYF
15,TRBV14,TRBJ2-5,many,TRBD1,TGTGCCAGCAGCCAAAAGAGGACAGGGCGGGAGACCCAGTACTTC,CASSQKRTGRETQYF
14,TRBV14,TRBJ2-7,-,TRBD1,TGTGCCAGCAGCGGACAGGGTACTTTCTACGAGCAGTACTTC,CASSGQGTFYEQYF
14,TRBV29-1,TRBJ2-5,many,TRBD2,TGCAGCGTCGCCAACGACCGGCGGGGGGAGACCCAGTACTTC,CSVANDRRGETQYF
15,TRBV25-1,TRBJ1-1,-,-,TGTGCCAGCAGTGAATGGTCACAGCTGAACACTGAAGCTTTCTTT,CASSEWSQLNTEAFF
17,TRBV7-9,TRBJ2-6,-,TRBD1,TGTGCCAGCAGCTTAGCCAGGGACAGCTCTGGGGCCAACGTCCTGACTTTC,CASSLARDSSGANVLTF
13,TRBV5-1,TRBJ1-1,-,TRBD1,TGCGCCAGCAGCCTGGGACAGAACACTGAAGCTTTATTT,CASSLGQNTEALF
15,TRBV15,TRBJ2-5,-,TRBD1,TGTGCCACCAGCAATCAGGTGGACAGGGTGGAGACCCAGTACTTC,CATSNQVDRVETQYF
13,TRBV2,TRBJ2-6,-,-,TGTGCTACGCAGGGGTCTGGGGCCAACGTCCTGACTTTC,CATQGSGANVLTF
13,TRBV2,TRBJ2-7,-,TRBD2,TGTGCCAGCAAAGCGGGAGGGGGCAACGAGCAGTACTTC,CASKAGGGNEQYF
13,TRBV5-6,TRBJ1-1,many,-,TGTGCCAGCAGCTGGGGACCTAGCACTGAAGCTTTCTTT,CASSWGPSTEAFF
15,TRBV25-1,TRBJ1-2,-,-,TGTGCCAGCAGTGAAAGCCGCCGGGGGATCTATGGCTACACCTTC,CASSESRRGIYGYTF
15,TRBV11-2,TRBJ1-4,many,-,TGTGCCAGCAGCGTAGGGGGGGTCGGTGGTGAAAAACTGTTTTTT,CASSVGGVGGEKLFF
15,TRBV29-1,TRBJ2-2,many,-,TGCAGCGTCGTACCGACAGCTCCGAACACCGGGGAGCTGTTTTTT,CSVVPTAPNTGELFF
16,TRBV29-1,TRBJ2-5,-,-,TGCAGCGTGCGGACAGGGAGGGCGGGCTATGGCAAGACCCAGTACTTC,CSVRTGRAGYGKTQYF